Sequencing of this TCR beta chain was carried out in a study of human T cells and chemical hapten exposure. For the study at large: All through the roughly 23-week study, the scalp of each patient received diphenylcyclopropenone doses weekly.

Time point of the sample: patch test 2, 6 weeks after DPC sensitization. Treatment meaning: therapeutic diphenylcyclopropenone sensitization with weekly scalp DPC. People who gave samples had alopecia, were 18 to 70 years old, and were suitable for DPC. TCRdb recomputed calls from the RACE reads with MiXCR, one row per CDR3 protein. The sample shows over 65,000 distinct CDR3 sequences, approximately 10% of them seen only once. In this sample, this clonotype turned up a few times. Specimen: whole blood, collected in connection with sensitization to the hapten diphenylcyclopropenone (DPC). This sequence was found in a man aged 18 to 30 with alopecia areata. Some clones in this sample may be carry-over from other donors' samples.

The CDR3 protein is CSARRPFVRGYNEQFF. The CDR3, as DNA: TGCAGTGCTAGACGCCCCTTCGTAAGGGGGTACAATGAGCAGTTCTTC. The V call is TRBV20-1, the J call TRBJ2-1; weak D call: TRBD1 (6 bases). In germline, CDR1 is DFQATT, CDR2 SNEGSKA (reference sequence). Trimming took off 2 bases at V and 4 bases at J, with 18 bases between the two ends. The CDR3 is 16 amino acids.